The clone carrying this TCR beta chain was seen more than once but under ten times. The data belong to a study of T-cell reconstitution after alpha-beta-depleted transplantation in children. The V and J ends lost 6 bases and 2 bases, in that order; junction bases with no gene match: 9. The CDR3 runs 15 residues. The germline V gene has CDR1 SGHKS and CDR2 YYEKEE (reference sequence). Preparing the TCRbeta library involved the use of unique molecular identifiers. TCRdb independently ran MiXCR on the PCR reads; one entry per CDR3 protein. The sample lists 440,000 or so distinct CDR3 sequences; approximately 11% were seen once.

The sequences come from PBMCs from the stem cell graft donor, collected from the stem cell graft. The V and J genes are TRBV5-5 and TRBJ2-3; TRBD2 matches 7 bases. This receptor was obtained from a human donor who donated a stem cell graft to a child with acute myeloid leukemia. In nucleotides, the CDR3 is TGTGCCAGCATCTCGTGGGCGGGAGCCACAGATACGCAGTATTTT. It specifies CASISWAGATDTQYF.